The 9 T cell receptor beta chains in this list originate from one sample, sequenced in a study of cytomegalovirus exposure and HLA in healthy donors (dated by TCRdb to about 2017). The library was produced with the immunoSEQ multiplex PCR assay. A mixture of 60 forward primers for TCR Vbeta segments and 13 reverse primers for TCR Jbeta segments was used in the multiplex PCR. TCRdb took this table from immuneACCESS and kept in-frame rearrangements with V and J called. Such tables lack part of the clones; where checked against another copy, unresolved V genes explain under half of the gap, and the rest is unexplained. The sample yields 210,000 or so clones; roughly 89% were counted once. About 1% of the sample belongs to the ten largest clones. The sample consisted of PBMCs. Receptors were obtained from a woman under 30 in good health and CMV-seronegative.

V is TRBV9 and J is TRBJ2-3; 9 bases fit TRBD2. V was pared by 3 bases and J by 0 bases, with 5 bases of the junction left unmatched. This CDR3 is built from 16 residues. CDR1 and CDR2 from the germline V gene are SGDLS and YYNGEE. The CDR3 here is CASSGPSGASTDTQYF. The CDR3 region has the DNA TGTGCCAGCAGCGGTCCTAGCGGGGCTAGCACAGATACGCAGTATTTT. Full variable domain (missing parts from reference TRBV9 and TRBJ2-3): DSGVTQTPKHLITATGQRVTLRCSPRSGDLSVYWYQQSLDQGLQFLIQYYNGEERAKGNILERFSAQQFPDLHSELNLSSLELGDSALYFCASSGPSGASTDTQYFGPGTRLTVL.

This chain connects TRBV14 to TRBJ2-7; 10 bases agree with TRBD2. Germline CDR1 SGHDN, CDR2 FVKESK. The CDR3 has 20 amino acids. V dropped 0 bases and J dropped 3; count of bases not matched to a gene: 17. The CDR3 nucleotides are TGTGCCAGCAGCCAAGATTCCGGCTGGCTAGCGGGAGTGTACGGCTACGAGCAGTACTTC. As protein: CASSQDSGWLAGVYGYEQYF.

This clone was detected only once. The gene calls are TRBV18 and TRBJ2-5; 7 bases fit TRBD2. Germline trimming cut 0 bases from V and 3 bases from J; bases unmatched to any gene: 10. CDR1 KGHSH and CDR2 LQKENI come from the germline V gene. This CDR3 contains 17 residues. CDR3 nucleotide sequence: TGTGCCAGCTCACCACCAATAGGGGAGGGTAACGAAGAGACCCAGTACTTC. As protein: CASSPPIGEGNEETQYF.

This clone was detected only once. The chain recombines TRBV4-1 with TRBJ2-2; 7 positions match TRBD1. V lost 4 bases, J lost 5 bases, and 16 bases stayed unmatched. The CDR3 has 18 residues. Per the germline V gene, CDR1 is MGHRA and CDR2 is YSYEKL. CDR3: CASSRPRQGWGQTGELFF. CDR3 sequence (DNA): TGCGCCAGCAGCCGACCCAGACAGGGTTGGGGGCAAACCGGGGAGCTGTTTTTT.

This chain joins TRBV29-1 and TRBJ2-1, with TRBD2 identical over 9 bases. The germline gives CDR1 SQVTM, CDR2 ANQGSEA. Trimming at V came to 5 bases and at J to 0 bases, leaving 5 bases not matched to a gene. CDR3 length: 15 amino acids. In DNA form, the CDR3 reads TGCAGCGTTTCTCTAGCGGGACGCTCCTACAATGAGCAGTTCTTC. It specifies CSVSLAGRSYNEQFF.

This chain connects TRBV2 to TRBJ2-5; TRBD2 matches at 8 bases. From germline, CDR1 is SNHLY and CDR2 FYNNEI. The V and J ends lost 6 bases and 1 base, in that order; junction bases with no gene match: 16. The CDR3 consists of 18 residues. CDR3 amino acids: CASRVRASGPTRQETQYF. CDR3 DNA: TGTGCCAGCAGAGTAAGGGCTAGCGGGCCCACCCGCCAAGAGACCCAGTACTTC. Full variable domain (outside the CDR3, taken from reference TRBV2 and TRBJ2-5): EPEVTQTPSHQVTQMGQEVILRCVPISNHLYFYWYRQILGQKVEFLVSFYNNEISEKSEIFDDQFSVERPDGSNFTLKIRSTKLEDSAMYFCASRVRASGPTRQETQYFGPGTRLLVL.

The V call is TRBV6-1, the J call TRBJ1-5; TRBD1 matches 8 bases. Germline CDR1 MNHNS, CDR2 SASEGT. V lost 2 bases and J lost 7; bases outside the gene matches: 4. This CDR3 comprises 14 residues. The CDR3 bases are TGTGCCAGCAGTGAAATGGACAGGGAACAGCCCCAGCATTTT. As protein: CASSEMDREQPQHF.

V and J are TRBV7-7 and TRBJ2-5; 7 nucleotides match TRBD2. V lost 5 bases and J lost 0; bases outside the gene matches: 6. CDR3 length equals 15 residues. Germline V gives CDR1 SSHAT, CDR2 FNYEAQ (reference sequence). The CDR3 here is CASSRTGGYQETQYF. The CDR3 nucleotides read TGTGCCAGCAGCCGCACGGGGGGATACCAAGAGACCCAGTACTTC. The full variable domain, completed using reference TRBV7-7 and TRBJ2-5, is GAGVSQSPRYKVTKRGQDVTLRCDPISSHATLYWYQQALGQGPEFLTYFNYEAQPDKSGLPSDRFSAERPEGSISTLTIQRTEQRDSAMYRCASSRTGGYQETQYFGPGTRLLVL.

The CDR3 DNA reads TGTGCCAGCAGCTTGATGGGACAGTCCTACGAGCAGTACTTC. Encoded protein: CASSLMGQSYEQYF. The chain couples TRBV7-2 to TRBJ2-7, with 7 bases aligning to TRBD1. Germline V CDR1 and CDR2: SGHTA, FQGNSA. V lost 3 bases, J lost 1 base, and 3 bases stayed unmatched. This CDR3 spans 14 amino acids. The variable domain in full, with the rest retrieved from reference TRBV7-2 and TRBJ2-7, is GAGVSQSPSNKVTEKGKDVELRCDPISGHTALYWYRQSLGQGLEFLIYFQGNSAPDKSGLPSDRFSAERTGGSVSTLTIQRTQQEDSAVYLCASSLMGQSYEQYFGPGTRLTVT.